This T cell receptor beta chain was captured in a study of response to subunit inactivated influenza vaccine. This clonotype was observed a few times. The CDR3 length is 15 residues. CDR1 and CDR2 from the germline V gene are KGHSH and LQKENI. V gave up 1 base and J gave up 9 bases, with 13 bases separating them. TCRdb called the RT-PCR reads again in MiXCR, with one record for every CDR3 protein. The table lists a few hundred thousand distinct CDR3 sequences, approximately 10% of them singletons, with 11% in the top ten. The sample was also reused in another study, on T cells expressing NK-cell markers. As reported in that work: In generating TCR beta cDNA, 5'RACE template switching with UMIs was used. From sorted CD3+CD56+NKG2C+, CD3+CD56+NKG2C- and CD3+CD56-NKG2C+ T cells came the TCR beta repertoires. Most of the eight sequenced donors tested HCMV-seropositive; one tested seronegative. Several experiments added an anti-gamma-delta TCR antibody to sort only alpha-beta TCR T cells. Once again these clonotypes came out on top in the CD3+CD56-NKG2C+ fraction of several donors.

Specimen: PBMCs from blood, collected on the day of vaccination. The chain carries TRBV18 and TRBJ2-6, with no clear D. The clonotype was recovered from a middle-aged man who received an inactivated influenza vaccine. This CDR3 reads CASSPLPSPNNVLTF. The DNA of the CDR3 is TGTGCCAGCTCACCACTCCCATCCCCTAACAACGTCCTGACTTTC.